The rows below give T cell receptor beta chains drawn from one sample of a study of T cell responses to AZD1222 COVID-19 vaccine. Using immunoSEQ multiplex PCR, the repertoire was profiled, and TCRdb retains in-frame clones only, with some absent. The sample yields 40,000 to 50,000 clones, approximately 88% seen once. Specimen: peripheral blood, collected 28 days after the second AZD1222 dose. The source is an adult who received the AZD1222 COVID-19 vaccine. CDR3s include the opening cysteine and the closing phenylalanine or tryptophan. Size tells how often a clone was seen (once, few, many) or the class of an expanded clone, and some rows leave it out.

J gene | clone size | V gene | CDR3 protein
TRBJ2-3 | . | TRBV5-1 | CASSRGLAPDTQYF
TRBJ1-1 | . | TRBV30 | CAWSAGHFNTEAFF
TRBJ1-2 | . | TRBV2 | CASSARYGYTF
TRBJ2-2 | . | TRBV12-5 | CASGSRGGDTGELFF
TRBJ2-1 | . | TRBV11-2 | CASPPGTSGGYPYNGEQFF
TRBJ2-5 | . | TRBV29-1 | CSVGAGNLETQYF
TRBJ2-5 | . | TRBV5-1 | CASSTTGKETQYF
TRBJ2-2 | . | TRBV18 | CASSLITGELFF
TRBJ1-5 | . | TRBV7-9 | CASSPLVTSNQPQHF
TRBJ1-2 | . | TRBV11-2 | CASSLDPRAYGYGYTF
TRBJ1-2 | once | TRBV19 | CASSISRGNYGYTF
TRBJ2-5 | few | TRBV11-3 | CASSLGGKSETQYF
TRBJ1-6 | . | TRBV30 | CAWSVNDNNSPLHF
TRBJ1-6 | medium-sized | TRBV27 | CASSKDRGGNSPLHF
TRBJ1-4 | . | TRBV5-1 | CASSLDRASPNEKLFF
TRBJ1-6 | . | TRBV5-1 | CASSLGDRWDSPLHF
TRBJ2-3 | once | TRBV9 | CASSVGVRDTQYF
TRBJ1-1 | . | TRBV7-8 | CASSSRQGRDTEAFF
TRBJ2-1 | . | TRBV19 | CASSQRGADNEQFF
TRBJ2-1 | few | TRBV19 | CASSIKGSSYNEQFF
TRBJ1-6 | . | TRBV28 | CASSLSPTFTLHF
TRBJ2-1 | few | TRBV12-3/TRBV12-4 | CASRERGVNEQFF
TRBJ1-1 | . | TRBV7-9 | CASSPWMNTEAFF
TRBJ2-3 | . | TRBV12-3/TRBV12-4 | CASSPGGWDTQYF
TRBJ1-1 | . | TRBV9 | CASSVEAVAGTEAFF
TRBJ2-1 | . | TRBV6-1 | CASSALAGGGRLYNEQFF
TRBJ2-5 | . | TRBV19 | CASRDRRETQYF
TRBJ1-4 | . | TRBV5-1 | CASSLNEATNEKLFF
TRBJ1-3 | . | TRBV6-1 | CASSEEGRGFAGNTIYF
TRBJ1-6 | once | TRBV9 | CASSARGQGIGALHF
TRBJ2-7 | . | TRBV24-1 | CATSDAREQYF
TRBJ2-1 | . | TRBV6-4 | CASSELGFGGGYNEQFF
TRBJ1-1 | . | TRBV3-1/TRBV3-2 | CASSQESMNTEAFF
TRBJ2-1 | . | TRBV20-1 | CSASLRGGPNEQFF
TRBJ1-1 | . | TRBV6-2/TRBV6-3 | CASSYPGVRTEAFF
TRBJ1-2 | . | TRBV7-2 | CASSQSGGPGIRYTF
TRBJ2-1 | . | TRBV7-3 | CASSLYNNEQFF
TRBJ2-2 | once | TRBV7-8 | CASSLGRLNTGELFF
TRBJ2-2 | . | TRBV5-5 | CASSPLQGRTGELFF
TRBJ1-1 | . | TRBV19 | CASSKRTGWAREAFF
TRBJ1-5 | . | TRBV14 | CASSPDRYQPQHF
TRBJ2-5 | . | TRBV7-9 | CASSEWTSGETQYF
TRBJ1-6 | . | TRBV28 | CASSRTGLSSPLHF
TRBJ1-1 | . | TRBV5-1 | CASSLGATGYTEAFF
TRBJ1-4 | . | TRBV5-1 | CASSWGDRGRGGEKLFF
TRBJ1-2 | . | TRBV18 | CASSPPSGQAYGYTF
TRBJ2-1 | . | TRBV5-1 | CASSLRTGGNNEQFF
TRBJ1-3 | once | TRBV5-1 | CASSLNGARSGNTIYF
TRBJ1-3 | . | TRBV13 | CASSLRPSGNTIYF